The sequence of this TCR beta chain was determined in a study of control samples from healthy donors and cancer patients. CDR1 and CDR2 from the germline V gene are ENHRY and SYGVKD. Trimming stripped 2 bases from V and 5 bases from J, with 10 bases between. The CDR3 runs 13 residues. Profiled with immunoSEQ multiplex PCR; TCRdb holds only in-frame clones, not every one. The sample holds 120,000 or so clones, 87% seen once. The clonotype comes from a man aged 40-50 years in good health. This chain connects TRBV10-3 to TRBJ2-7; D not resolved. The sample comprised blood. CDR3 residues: CAISEPNVNEQYF. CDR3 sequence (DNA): TGTGCCATCAGTGAGCCGAACGTAAACGAGCAGTACTTC.